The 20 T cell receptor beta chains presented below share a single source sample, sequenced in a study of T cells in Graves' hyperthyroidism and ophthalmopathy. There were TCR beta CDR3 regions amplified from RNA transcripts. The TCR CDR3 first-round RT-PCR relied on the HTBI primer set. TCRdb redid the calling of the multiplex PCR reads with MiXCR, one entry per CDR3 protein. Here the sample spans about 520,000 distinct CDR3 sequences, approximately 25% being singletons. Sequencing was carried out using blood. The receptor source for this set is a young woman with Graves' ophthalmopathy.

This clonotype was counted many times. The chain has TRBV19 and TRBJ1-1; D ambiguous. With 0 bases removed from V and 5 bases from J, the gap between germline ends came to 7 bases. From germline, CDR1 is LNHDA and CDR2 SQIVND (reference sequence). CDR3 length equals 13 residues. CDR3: CASSIEVLTEAFF. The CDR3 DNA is TGTGCCAGTAGTATAGAGGTTTTGACTGAAGCTTTCTTT.

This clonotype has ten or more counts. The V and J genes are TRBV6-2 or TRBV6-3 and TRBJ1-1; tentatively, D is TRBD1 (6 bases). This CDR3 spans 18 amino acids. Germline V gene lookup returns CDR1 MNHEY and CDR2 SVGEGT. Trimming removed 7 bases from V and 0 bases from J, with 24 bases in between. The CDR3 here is CASTSYSTGGAMNTEAFF. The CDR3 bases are TGTGCCAGCACTTCTTACTCCACGGGGGGGGCAATGAACACTGAAGCTTTCTTT.

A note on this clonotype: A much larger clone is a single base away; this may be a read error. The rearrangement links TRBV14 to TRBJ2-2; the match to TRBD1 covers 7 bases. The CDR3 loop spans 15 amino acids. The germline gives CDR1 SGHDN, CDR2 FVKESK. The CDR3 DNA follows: TGTGCCAGCAGCCACGCGACAGGGAACATCGGGGAGCTGTTTTTT. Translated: CASSHATGNIGELFF.

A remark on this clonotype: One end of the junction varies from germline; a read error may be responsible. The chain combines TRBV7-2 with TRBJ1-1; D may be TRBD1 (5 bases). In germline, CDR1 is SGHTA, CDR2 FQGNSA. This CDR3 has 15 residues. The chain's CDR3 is CASSVASRGYTEAFF. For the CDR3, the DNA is TGTGCCAGCAGCGTAGCCTCTCGGGGGTACACTGAAGCTTTCTTT. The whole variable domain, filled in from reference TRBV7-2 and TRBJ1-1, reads GAGVSQSPSNKVTEKGKDVELRCDPISGHTALYWYRQSLGQGLEFLIYFQGNSAPDKSGLPSDRFSAERTGGSVSTLTIQRTQQEDSAVYLCASSVASRGYTEAFFGQGTRLTVV.

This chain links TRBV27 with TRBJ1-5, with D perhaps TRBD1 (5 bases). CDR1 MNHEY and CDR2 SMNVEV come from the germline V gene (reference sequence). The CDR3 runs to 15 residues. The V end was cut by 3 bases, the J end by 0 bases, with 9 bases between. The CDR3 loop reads CASSFRGLSNQPQHF. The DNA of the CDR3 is TGTGCCAGCAGTTTTAGGGGTCTTAGCAATCAGCCCCAGCATTTT.

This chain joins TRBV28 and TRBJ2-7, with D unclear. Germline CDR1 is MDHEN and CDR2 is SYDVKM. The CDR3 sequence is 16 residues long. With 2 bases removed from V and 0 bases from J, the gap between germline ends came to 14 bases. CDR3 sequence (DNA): TGTGCCAGCAGTTTAGTTGCGAAACGCCTCTCCTACGAGCAGTACTTC. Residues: CASSLVAKRLSYEQYF.

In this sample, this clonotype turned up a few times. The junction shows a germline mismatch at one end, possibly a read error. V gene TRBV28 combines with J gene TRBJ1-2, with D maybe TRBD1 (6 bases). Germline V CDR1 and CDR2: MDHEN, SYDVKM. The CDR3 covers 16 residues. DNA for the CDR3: TGTGCCAGCAGTTTAACCTCAGGGGATGCTAACTATGGTTACACCTTC. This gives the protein CASSLTSGDANYGYTF.

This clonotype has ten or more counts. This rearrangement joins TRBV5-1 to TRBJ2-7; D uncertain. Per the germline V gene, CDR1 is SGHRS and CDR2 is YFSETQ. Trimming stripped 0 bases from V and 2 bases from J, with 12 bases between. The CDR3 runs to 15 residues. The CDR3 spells CASSLEAPSPYEQYF. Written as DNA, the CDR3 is TGCGCCAGCAGCTTGGAGGCTCCATCTCCCTACGAGCAGTACTTC.

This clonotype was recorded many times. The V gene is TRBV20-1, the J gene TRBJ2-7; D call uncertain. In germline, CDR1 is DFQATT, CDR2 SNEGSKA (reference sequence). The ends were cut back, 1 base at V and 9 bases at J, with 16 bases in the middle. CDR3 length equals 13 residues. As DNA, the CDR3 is TGCAGTGCTAGAGTGTCCGCTCAGCTGTTGCAGTACTTC. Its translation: CSARVSAQLLQYF.

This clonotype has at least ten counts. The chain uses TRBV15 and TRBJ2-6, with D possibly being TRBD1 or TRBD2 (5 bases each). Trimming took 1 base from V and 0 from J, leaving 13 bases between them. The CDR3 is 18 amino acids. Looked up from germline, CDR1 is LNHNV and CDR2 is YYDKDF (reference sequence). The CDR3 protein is CATSRGGASSSGANVLTF. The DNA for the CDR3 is TGTGCCACCAGCAGAGGAGGGGCCTCGAGCTCTGGGGCCAACGTCCTGACTTTC.

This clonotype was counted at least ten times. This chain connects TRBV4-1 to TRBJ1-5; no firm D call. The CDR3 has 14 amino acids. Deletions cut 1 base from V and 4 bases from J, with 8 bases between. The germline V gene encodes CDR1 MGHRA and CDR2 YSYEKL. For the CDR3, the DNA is TGCGCCAGCAGCCAAGCGGCAGAGAATCAGCCCCAGCATTTT. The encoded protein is CASSQAAENQPQHF.

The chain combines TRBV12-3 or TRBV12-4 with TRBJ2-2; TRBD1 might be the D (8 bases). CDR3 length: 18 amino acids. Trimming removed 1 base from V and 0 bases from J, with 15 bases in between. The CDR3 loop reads CASSLGQGRAPNTGELFF. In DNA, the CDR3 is TGTGCCAGCAGTTTAGGACAGGGGAGGGCTCCGAACACCGGGGAGCTGTTTTTT.

CDR3 DNA: TGTGCCAGCAGTTTAACAGGGGGCCCCTATGGCTACACCTTC. Translating it yields CASSLTGGPYGYTF. The genes are TRBV27 and TRBJ1-2; 9 nucleotides align to TRBD1. Germline CDR1 reads MNHEY; CDR2 reads SMNVEV (reference sequence). Losses at the gene ends were 2 bases for V and 4 bases for J; bases not matched to a gene: 2. The CDR3 contains 14 residues.

The DNA of the CDR3 is TGTGCCAGCAGTGTGGGCAGCGCGACCTACGAGCAGTACTTC. Translated: CASSVGSATYEQYF. The rearrangement joins TRBV6-1 to TRBJ2-7; D remains ambiguous. The CDR3 totals 14 residues. The germline V and J ends were trimmed by 4 bases and 2 bases, with 12 bases remaining between them. Germline V CDR1 and CDR2: MNHNS, SASEGT.

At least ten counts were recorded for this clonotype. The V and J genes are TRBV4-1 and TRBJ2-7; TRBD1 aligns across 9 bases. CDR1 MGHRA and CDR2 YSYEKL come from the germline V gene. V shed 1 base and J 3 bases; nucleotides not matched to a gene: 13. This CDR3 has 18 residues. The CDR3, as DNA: TGCGCCAGCAGCCAAGTAACGCCGTGGACAGGGGATGACTACGAGCAGTACTTC. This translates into CASSQVTPWTGDDYEQYF.

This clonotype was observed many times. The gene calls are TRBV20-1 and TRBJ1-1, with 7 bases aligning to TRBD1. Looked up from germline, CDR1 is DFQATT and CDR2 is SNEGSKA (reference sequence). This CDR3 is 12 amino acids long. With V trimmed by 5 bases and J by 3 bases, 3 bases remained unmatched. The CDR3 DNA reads TGCAGTGCTGACGGACAGGACACTGAAGCTTTCTTT. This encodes CSADGQDTEAFF.

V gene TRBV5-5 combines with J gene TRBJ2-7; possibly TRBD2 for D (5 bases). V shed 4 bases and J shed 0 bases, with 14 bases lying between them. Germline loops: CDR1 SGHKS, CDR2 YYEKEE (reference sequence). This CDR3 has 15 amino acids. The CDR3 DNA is TGTGCCAGCAGCGCGGAAGGGAGTCGCTCCTACGAGCAGTACTTC. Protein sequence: CASSAEGSRSYEQYF.

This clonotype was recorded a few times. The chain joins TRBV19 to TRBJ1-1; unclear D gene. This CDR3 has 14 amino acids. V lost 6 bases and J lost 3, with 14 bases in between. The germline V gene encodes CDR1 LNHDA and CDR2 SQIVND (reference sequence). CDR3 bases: TGTGCCAGTAGCCCTCACGGGAGGGACACTGAAGCTTTCTTT. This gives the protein CASSPHGRDTEAFF.

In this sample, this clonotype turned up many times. The CDR3 bases are TGTGCCAGCTCACCAGGAGGGGTCGAGCAGTACTTC. It yields the protein CASSPGGVEQYF. This chain uses TRBV18 with TRBJ2-7; perhaps TRBD2 as D (6 bases). Germline-derived CDR1 and CDR2 are KGHSH and LQKENI. This CDR3 has 12 residues. Trimming stripped 2 bases from V and 6 bases from J, with 8 bases between.

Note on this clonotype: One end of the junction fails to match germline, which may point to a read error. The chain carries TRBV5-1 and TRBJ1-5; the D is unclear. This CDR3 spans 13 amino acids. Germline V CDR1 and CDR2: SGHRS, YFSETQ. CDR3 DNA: TGCGCCAGCAGCCGGGCGGCCGCGCAGCCCCAGCGTTTT. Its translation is CASSRAAAQPQRF.